These T cell receptor beta chains were read from a single sample in a study of cytomegalovirus exposure and HLA in healthy donors. Measured with immunoSEQ multiplex PCR; TCRdb has only the in-frame clones, and not every one. The profile shows 150,000 or so clones, 70% to 80% of them singletons. The source material was PBMCs. The receptor source for this set is a man aged 25 to 40 in good health and CMV-seropositive. Both conserved end residues are part of each CDR3. Each record gives: J gene, D gene, clone size, V gene, CDR3 DNA, CDR3 protein. The D gene is left open where the match is weak. Size is stated for part of the rows, as once, few or many counts, or as a class when the clone is expanded.

TRBJ2-7	NA	NA	TRBV27	TGTGCCAGCAGTTCCACGACTGACCTCCGAGAGTACGAGCAGTACTTC	CASSSTTDLREYEQYF
TRBJ1-4	NA	NA	TRBV28	TGTGCCAGCAGGACAGGAGGTACAACTAATGAAAAACTGTTTTTT	CASRTGGTTNEKLFF
TRBJ2-7	NA	NA	TRBV4-2	TGTGCCAGCAGCCAAGATGACGAGGCCTACGAGCAGTACTTC	CASSQDDEAYEQYF
TRBJ2-7	NA	NA	TRBV6-1	TGTGCCAGCAGTGAAAGTCGGGAGTACGAGCAGTACTTC	CASSESREYEQYF
TRBJ1-4	TRBD1	NA	TRBV27	TGTGCCAGCAGTTTACAGGGGGCTGGTGAAAAACTGTTTTTT	CASSLQGAGEKLFF
TRBJ2-1	TRBD2	NA	TRBV27	TGTGCCAGCAGTTTAAATCCTCGGACTAGCGAATACTACAATGAGCAGTTCTTC	CASSLNPRTSEYYNEQFF
TRBJ1-1	NA	few	TRBV28	TGTGCCAGCAGTGGGACTGTGACCGTCTACGTTTTCTTT	CASSGTVTVYVFF
TRBJ1-2	TRBD1	NA	TRBV7-8	TGTGCCAGCAGCTTATTTTCTTTAGGCAGGGGGCGCGACTATGGCTACACCTTC	CASSLFSLGRGRDYGYTF
TRBJ1-4	NA	NA	TRBV9	TGTGCCAGCAGCCGAACTCCAACTAATGAAAAACTGTTTTTT	CASSRTPTNEKLFF
TRBJ2-7	TRBD2	NA	TRBV4-2	TGTGCCAGCAGCCAAGATCTCGGGCTAGCGGGCTACGAGCAGTACTTC	CASSQDLGLAGYEQYF
TRBJ2-1	TRBD1	few	TRBV28	TGTGCCAGCAGCCCGGGACAGGCCGCGGATGAGCAGTTCTTC	CASSPGQAADEQFF
TRBJ2-2	NA	NA	TRBV7-9	TGTGCCAGCAGCGTCCGGGAGCGTTTAGACACCGGGGAGCTGTTTTTT	CASSVRERLDTGELFF
TRBJ2-4	TRBD2	NA	TRBV2	TGTGCCAGCAGTGCGGGGGGACTAGCGGGACCCCTAGCCAAAAACATTCAGTACTTC	CASSAGGLAGPLAKNIQYF
TRBJ2-3	NA	NA	TRBV7-9	TGTGCCAGCAGCTTAGGGGGGGGCAGGACAGATACGCAGTATTTT	CASSLGGGRTDTQYF
TRBJ2-3	NA	NA	TRBV10-3	TGTGCCATCAAGGGGGGGGTAGGAGTAGGGCTTGCGGCAACAGATACGCAGTATTTT	CAIKGGVGVGLAATDTQYF
TRBJ1-2	NA	NA	TRBV10-3	TGTGCCAGCGGGGGAAGGGATGGCTATGGCTACACCTTC	CASGGRDGYGYTF
TRBJ1-4	NA	NA	TRBV29-1	TGCAGCGTTGCCCAGACAGCCGGTAATGAAAAACTGTTTTTT	CSVAQTAGNEKLFF
TRBJ2-7	NA	NA	TRBV19	TGTGCCAGTAGTCCCGGACAGGGTGGGACTATGTACTTC	CASSPGQGGTMYF
TRBJ2-5	TRBD2	NA	TRBV4-1	TGCGCCAGCAGCCAAGATGGGGCGGGAGCTGGAGGAGAGACCCAGTACTTC	CASSQDGAGAGGETQYF
TRBJ1-2	NA	NA	TRBV30	TGTGCCTGGGGCAGGGTCCGGTCCTATGGCTACACCTTC	CAWGRVRSYGYTF
TRBJ2-5	TRBD1	NA	TRBV10-3	TGTGCCATCAGTGCTAGGACAGGGGGAGAGACCCAGTACTTC	CAISARTGGETQYF
TRBJ1-1	TRBD1	NA	TRBV27	TGTGCCAGCAGTACACGGACAGGGGGGGCGGCTGAAGCTTTCTTT	CASSTRTGGAAEAFF
TRBJ2-6	TRBD1	NA	TRBV18	TGTGCCAGCTCACCAGGGACAGGGGGCCCTGGGGCCAACGTCCTGACTTTC	CASSPGTGGPGANVLTF
TRBJ1-2	TRBD1	NA	TRBV5-1	TGCGCCAGCAGCCAACGATCAGGGGGTGGTAGCTATGGCTACACCTTC	CASSQRSGGGSYGYTF